The rows below give T cell receptor beta chains drawn from one sample of a study of blood T cell repertoires in COVID-19. Sequencing was performed with immunoSEQ multiplex PCR; in TCRdb, only in-frame clones are kept and a portion is missing. Altogether around 150,000 clones are present, approximately 92% being singletons, with the ten largest covering about 4.8%. The material sequenced was peripheral blood. Receptors were obtained from a man aged 25-45 years with COVID-19, enrolled during active disease. CDR3s include the opening cysteine and the closing phenylalanine or tryptophan. D genes are given only for firm matches. Only part of the rows carry a size: once, few, many, or a class if the clone is expanded.

abundance,j_gene,v_gene,d_gene,CDR3nt,CDR3aa
.,TRBJ2-7,TRBV14,.,TGTGCCAGCAGCCAAGGATTGGACAGAGGCTTCTACGAGCAGTACTTC,CASSQGLDRGFYEQYF
.,TRBJ2-1,TRBV2,TRBD2,TGTGCCAGCAGGGCATGGACTAGCGGGAGAGGATCCTACAATGAGCAGTTCTTC,CASRAWTSGRGSYNEQFF
.,TRBJ2-7,TRBV7-2,.,TGTGCCAGCAGCTTAGTTGGAGGGGACGAGCAGTACTTC,CASSLVGGDEQYF
.,TRBJ1-1,TRBV3-1/TRBV3-2,.,TGTGCCAGCAGACGCCAGGGGGAAGCTTTCTTT,CASRRQGEAFF
.,TRBJ1-5,TRBV3-1/TRBV3-2,TRBD1,TGTGCCAGCAGCCCGGACAGGGTTGAACATTTT,CASSPDRVEHF
.,TRBJ2-3,TRBV4-3,TRBD2,TGCGCCAGCAGAAGGAGCGGGAGTAGGACAGATACGCAGTATTTT,CASRRSGSRTDTQYF
.,TRBJ2-1,TRBV11-2,.,TGTGCCAGCAGCTTAGATCGGGGGATTCCCGCCCTCTTC,CASSLDRGIPALF
.,TRBJ2-3,TRBV11-3,.,TGTGCCAGCAGCTTCCCACAAACAGATACGCAGTATTTT,CASSFPQTDTQYF
.,TRBJ1-2,TRBV11-3,TRBD1,TGTGCCAGCAGCTCAAGCAGGGGGTATGGCTACACCTTC,CASSSSRGYGYTF
.,TRBJ1-2,TRBV3-1/TRBV3-2,.,TGTGCCAGCAGCCCAACCCAGGGGCCGCGGGGGTATGGCTACACCTTC,CASSPTQGPRGYGYTF
.,TRBJ2-1,TRBV7-8,TRBD2,TGTGCCAGCAGCTTAGGGGGACTAGCGGGCACCCCAACCTACAATGAGCAGTTCTTC,CASSLGGLAGTPTYNEQFF
many,TRBJ2-7,TRBV30,TRBD2,TGTGCCTGGGCTAGCGGGACCCTCTACGAGCAGTACTTC,CAWASGTLYEQYF
.,TRBJ1-2,TRBV19,.,TGTGCCAGTAGTCCATGGGGGGGCGATGGCTACACCTTC,CASSPWGGDGYTF
.,TRBJ1-2,TRBV30,.,TGTGCCTGGAACGAGGGCGGCTATGGCTACACCTTC,CAWNEGGYGYTF
.,TRBJ2-7,TRBV28,TRBD1,TGTGCCAGCAGTTTAGAGCCGACAGGGTGGTCCGCCTACGAGCAGTACTTC,CASSLEPTGWSAYEQYF
.,TRBJ1-1,TRBV27,.,TGTGCCAGCAGTTTATCCAGGGGAACGGATGAAGCTTTCTTT,CASSLSRGTDEAFF
.,TRBJ2-1,TRBV5-1,.,TGCGCCAGCAGCTTGGCCCCAGGGGGAGGCGATGAGCAGTTCTTC,CASSLAPGGGDEQFF
.,TRBJ1-6,TRBV28,TRBD1,TGTGCCAGCAACCGGGACAGGGTTGCTTCACCCCTCCACTTT,CASNRDRVASPLHF
once,TRBJ2-7,TRBV9,.,TGTGCCAGCAGCGTAGATTATAACAGGGAACCCTACGAGCAGTACTTC,CASSVDYNREPYEQYF
once,TRBJ1-4,TRBV4-3,TRBD1,TGCGCCAGCAGCCAGTATACAGGGGGCTATCTTGAAAAACTGTTTTTT,CASSQYTGGYLEKLFF
.,TRBJ2-2,TRBV5-1,.,TGCGCCAGCAGCGTGGGACAGAACACCGGGGAGCTGTTTTTT,CASSVGQNTGELFF
few,TRBJ2-7,TRBV6-5,.,TGTGCCAGCACCCCACAGGGTTTCCCCTACGAGCAGTACTTC,CASTPQGFPYEQYF
.,TRBJ1-5,TRBV19,TRBD1,TGTGCCAGTAGTCCTCGGACAGGGGACGGCAATCAGCCCCAGCATTTT,CASSPRTGDGNQPQHF
.,TRBJ2-2,TRBV28,.,TGTGCCAGCAACTCCGGGGGGAACACCGGGGAGCTGTTTTTT,CASNSGGNTGELFF